This T cell receptor delta chain was retrieved from a study of gamma-delta chains in newborns, infants, children. The overall study: Polyclonal expansion of innate γδ T cells after birth follows microbial exposure.

This clone was detected a few times. At one end the junction does not follow the germline gene, possibly because of a read error. CDR1 is GEAIGNYY, CDR2 EKD, per germline. There are 13 residues in the CDR3. TCRdb reprocessed the reads using CATT. The table has roughly 5,100 delta-chain clones, about 2.9% seen once. The TCR was taken from a child who was a newborn, infant or young child, either healthy, febrile or measles-vaccinated (not recorded which). The rearrangement links TRDV2 to TRDJ1, with a possible D match to TRDD3 (5 bases). Sequencing was done on a sample of blood. The CDR3 loop reads CARDTGGTDKLIF. The CDR3 DNA follows: TGTGCCCGTGACACCGGGGGGACCGATAAACTCATCTTT.